This T cell receptor (beta chain) was identified during a study of blood T cell repertoires in COVID-19. Study-wide background: From the United States, Italy and Spain came samples of acute and convalescent COVID-19. T cells, B-cell-depleted T cells, or PBMCs supplied cDNA or gDNA.

Per the original data handling: From reference gene primer amplification, estimates of nucleated cell counts were derived. Profiling relied on immunoSEQ multiplex PCR, and the TCRdb table lists in-frame clones only, not all of them. The DNA was the basis for D and trimming; V, J and clone size are from that table. The profile shows some 66,000 clones, 70% to 85% of them singletons. Sequenced material: peripheral blood. This TCR was recovered from a man in his sixties with acute or convalescent COVID-19.

The CDR3 bases are TGTGCCAGCAGCCCAGGGGGCAGAAACACCATATATTTT. Its protein is CASSPGGRNTIYF. This sequence joins TRBV11-2 and TRBJ1-3; 8 positions agree with TRBD1. Trimming took 5 bases from V and 5 from J; bases not matched to a gene: 2. Germline V gene data show CDR1 as SGHAT and CDR2 as FQNNGV. The CDR3 sequence is 13 residues long. Combining the CDR3 with reference TRBV11-2 and TRBJ1-3 gives the whole variable domain EAGVAQSPRYKIIEKRQSVAFWCNPISGHATLYWYQQILGQGPKLLIQFQNNGVVDDSQLPKDRFSAERLKGVDSTLKIQPAKLEDSAVYLCASSPGGRNTIYFGEGSWLTVV.